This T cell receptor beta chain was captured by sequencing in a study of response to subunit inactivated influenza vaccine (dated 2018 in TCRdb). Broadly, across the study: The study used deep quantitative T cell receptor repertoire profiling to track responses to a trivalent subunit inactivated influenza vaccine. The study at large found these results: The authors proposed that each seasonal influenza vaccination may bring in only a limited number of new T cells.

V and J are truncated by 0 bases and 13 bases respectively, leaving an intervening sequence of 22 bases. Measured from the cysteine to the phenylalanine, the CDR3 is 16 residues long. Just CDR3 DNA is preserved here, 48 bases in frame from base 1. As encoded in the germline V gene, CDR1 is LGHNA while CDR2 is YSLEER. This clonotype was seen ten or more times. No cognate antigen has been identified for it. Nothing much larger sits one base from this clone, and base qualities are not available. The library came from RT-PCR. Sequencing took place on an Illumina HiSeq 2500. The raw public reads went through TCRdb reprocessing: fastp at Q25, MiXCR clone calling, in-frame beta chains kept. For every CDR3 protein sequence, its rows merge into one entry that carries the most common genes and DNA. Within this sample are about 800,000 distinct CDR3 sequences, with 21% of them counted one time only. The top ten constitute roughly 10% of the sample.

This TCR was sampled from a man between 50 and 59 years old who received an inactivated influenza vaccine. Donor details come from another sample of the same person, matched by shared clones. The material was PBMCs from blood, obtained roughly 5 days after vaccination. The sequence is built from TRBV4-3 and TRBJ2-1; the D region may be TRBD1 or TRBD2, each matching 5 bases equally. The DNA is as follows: TGCGCCAGCAGCCAAGATCGGCAGGCCAAAGGGGACCACCAGTTCTTC. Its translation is CASSQDRQAKGDHQFF.